The present T cell receptor (beta chain) was sequenced within a study of T cells after posttransplantation cyclophosphamide. Cyclophosphamide on days +3 and +4 followed busulfan-fludarabine conditioning and a marrow graft. This CDR3 is 12 amino acids long. Deletions cut 2 bases from V and 4 bases from J, with 6 bases between. Per germline, CDR1 KGHSH and CDR2 LQKENI. Repertoires were generated with immunoSEQ multiplex PCR, while TCRdb's copy carries only in-frame clones and drops some. The specimen has roughly 12,000 clones, none found just once. This clone has at least ten counts. The TCR was taken from a female patient in her forties who received an allogeneic stem cell transplant from a related donor, was CMV-positive, and had acute GVHD only. The graft donor may be the source of some T cells. V gene TRBV18 combines with J gene TRBJ2-7, with D possibly TRBD2 on 6 matching bases. This specimen was PBMCs, taken after allogeneic stem cell transplant with posttransplant cyclophosphamide. The CDR3 DNA is TGTGCCAGCTCACCAGGGGGGTACGAGCAGTACTTC. Amino acids: CASSPGGYEQYF.